This note documents a single T cell receptor (beta chain) sequence. Its antigen remains unidentified. The input lacks base qualities; no much larger clone sits a single base away. This sample is part of a study of blood T cell repertoires in COVID-19 (dated by TCRdb to between 2020 and 2021). Regarding the complete study: The collaborator samples originated in the United States, Italy and Spain and spanned the acute and convalescent phases of COVID-19. Where available, HLA class I and class II types were taken from metadata supplied by the sample provider and were not determined by assay-based typing. The material from the prospective study consisted of cDNA or gDNA derived from T cells, B-cell-depleted T cells, or PBMCs. Samples came from the ongoing ImmuneRACE study (first 160 participants) plus 1,254 subjects from 6 global collaborators. Nearly every sample came with metadata listing a de-identified subject ID, COVID-19 status, age in years and sex. The dataset comprised deeply sampled blood TCRbeta repertoires from subjects exposed to, actively infected with, or recovered from COVID-19. The repertoires were made available in a free public database intended to serve as a resource for research on the immune response to SARS-CoV-2. On the study overall, not on this receptor specifically: Clinical and demographic metadata were provided uncurated, with the amount varying by source and participant.

Collaborating institutions collected whole blood in K2EDTA tubes following their own protocols. For TCRbeta analysis, collaborators shipped samples in one of three forms: frozen whole blood, isolated PBMCs, or DNA extracted from either of those sample types. TCRbeta CDR3 regions were amplified from genomic DNA using the immunoSEQ Assay, a bias-controlled multiplex PCR. In the source study's methods: The number of nucleated cells in each sample was estimated from the amplification of reference gene primers within the assay. To quantify the absolute abundance of each unique TCRbeta CDR3 rearrangement, sequence reads were collapsed and filtered. Productive Simpson clonality was computed per sample as the square root of Simpson's diversity index over productive rearrangements. The source is immuneACCESS, and TCRdb retained only in-frame sequences with V and J called. Part of the clones is not carried over; for the studies checked, unresolved V genes explain less than half of this, and the remainder is unexplained. That table furnishes V, J and clone size, whereas the DNA furnished D and trimming. This sample gives 200,000 to 250,000 clones in total; almost 90% of them show up just once. The ten biggest clones cover about 2.5% of the sample.

The sample comprised peripheral blood. This TCR derives from a woman aged 60-75 years with acute or convalescent COVID-19.

The sequenced DNA: TGTGCCAGTAGTATGAGAGGGAGAGGCAATCAGCCCCAGCATTTT. Its translation reads: CASSMRGRGNQPQHF. Recombination connected TRBV19 to TRBJ1-5; no D gene is confidently identified. Per the germline V gene (reference sequence), LNHDA is the CDR1 and SQIVND is the CDR2. Trimming removed 3 bases from V and 2 bases from J, leaving 11 bases between the germline ends. From cysteine to phenylalanine, the CDR3 is 15 amino acids long. Left in the record is the CDR3 DNA by itself, 45 bases read in frame from the first base.